The rows below give T cell receptor beta chains drawn from one sample of a study of blood T cell repertoires in COVID-19. Sequenced by immunoSEQ multiplex PCR; TCRdb stores in-frame clones only, minus some. The sample comprises 180,000 or so clones, roughly 81% of which are singletons, and 11% rests with the top ten. The sequencing input was peripheral blood. These receptors all stem from a middle-aged woman with COVID-19, enrolled during active disease. CDR3s include the opening cysteine and the closing phenylalanine or tryptophan. Fields, in order: clone size, J gene, V gene, D gene, CDR3 DNA, CDR3 protein. D genes are given only for firm matches. Clone size is not always given. Where it is, it says once, few, many or a class for expanded clones.

.,TRBJ1-2,TRBV4-1,.,TGCGCCAGCAGCCAAGAGGAGGACAGACGATATGGCTACACCTTC,CASSQEEDRRYGYTF
.,TRBJ1-1,TRBV28,.,TGTGCCAGCAGTTTTAGGGGCTACACTGAAGCTTTCTTT,CASSFRGYTEAFF
.,TRBJ2-7,TRBV5-6,.,TGTGCCAGCAGCTTAGGGGCGGCCCCCTACGAGCAGTACTTC,CASSLGAAPYEQYF
.,TRBJ2-4,TRBV5-4,TRBD2,TGTGCCAGCAGCTTGGGAGGCTTGGCGGGGGGGAAAAACATTCAGTACTTC,CASSLGGLAGGKNIQYF
.,TRBJ2-1,TRBV19,TRBD2,TGTGCCAGTAGTCCGATCGGGACTAGCGGGCCCAATGAGCAGTTCTTC,CASSPIGTSGPNEQFF
.,TRBJ2-3,TRBV7-3,.,TGTGCCAGCAGCTTAGGGCCAAGAGGGGGACGCACAGATACGCAGTATTTT,CASSLGPRGGRTDTQYF
.,TRBJ1-3,TRBV5-1,.,TGCGCCAGCAGCTTGACGGTGCCGAGCTCTGGAAACACCATATATTTT,CASSLTVPSSGNTIYF
.,TRBJ2-2,TRBV12-5,.,TGTGCTAGTGGTTTATTGGGGGGCACCGGGGAGCTGTTTTTT,CASGLLGGTGELFF
.,TRBJ2-1,TRBV11-2,.,TGTGCCAGCAGCCTAATCTACAATGAGCAGTTCTTC,CASSLIYNEQFF
.,TRBJ2-1,TRBV4-1,TRBD1,TGCGCCAGCAGGCAGGACAGGCCGACATACAATGAGCAGTTCTTC,CASRQDRPTYNEQFF
once,TRBJ2-7,TRBV18,TRBD1,TGTGCCAGCTCAGGGACAGACTCCTACGAGCAGTACTTC,CASSGTDSYEQYF
.,TRBJ2-1,TRBV7-8,.,TGTGCCAGCAGCTTAGTTGCCGGGGGATATGAGCAGTTCTTC,CASSLVAGGYEQFF
.,TRBJ2-3,TRBV6-5,.,TGTGCCAGCACGGTCCCCACAGATACGCAGTATTTT,CASTVPTDTQYF
few,TRBJ2-1,TRBV6-5,TRBD1,TGTGCCAGCAGGGGGTGGGACAGGGATGTGTTCTTC,CASRGWDRDVFF
.,TRBJ2-3,TRBV10-3,.,TGTGCCATCAGCACGGAGGTCAATACGCAGTATTTT,CAISTEVNTQYF
.,TRBJ2-5,TRBV5-5,TRBD2,TGTGCCAGCAGCAGAGCGGGAGGGCCTGAGACCCAGTACTTC,CASSRAGGPETQYF
.,TRBJ1-2,TRBV6-1,.,TGTGCCAGCAGTGCATTACAGGGATCCCCTAACTATGGCTACACCTTC,CASSALQGSPNYGYTF
.,TRBJ2-3,TRBV7-9,TRBD2,TGTGCCAGCAGCTTTGTAGGACTCCGTGCGGGGGCAGATACGCAGTATTTT,CASSFVGLRAGADTQYF
.,TRBJ2-3,TRBV3-1/TRBV3-2,TRBD2,TGTGCCAGCAGCCAAGATTGGACTAGCGGAGTTACGCAGTATTTT,CASSQDWTSGVTQYF
.,TRBJ1-3,TRBV2,.,TGTGCCATCCGAGGTTCTGGAAACACCATATATTTT,CAIRGSGNTIYF
.,TRBJ2-1,TRBV9,TRBD2,TGTGCCAGCAGCGTAGTCATAGCGGGAGCCCACAATGAGCAGTTCTTC,CASSVVIAGAHNEQFF
once,TRBJ1-4,TRBV28,TRBD1,TGTGCCAGCAGAACCCCTCGACAGGGTAGTGAAAAACTGTTTTTT,CASRTPRQGSEKLFF
.,TRBJ2-1,TRBV14,TRBD2,TGTGCCAGCAGCCCTAGACAAAGCGGGAGCGGCAATGAGCAGTTCTTC,CASSPRQSGSGNEQFF
.,TRBJ1-6,TRBV20-1,.,TGCAGTGCTAGTTCCCACAGTACATATAATTCACCCCTCCACTTT,CSASSHSTYNSPLHF
.,TRBJ1-5,TRBV18,.,TGTGCCAGCTCACCAACGTCGGGTCAGCCCCAGCATTTT,CASSPTSGQPQHF
.,TRBJ2-5,TRBV30,.,TGTGCCTGGAGACTAGAACAGACCCAGTACTTC,CAWRLEQTQYF
.,TRBJ2-3,TRBV27,.,TGTGCCAGCAGTTTTTCAGGGGTTACAGATACGCAGTATTTT,CASSFSGVTDTQYF
.,TRBJ2-7,TRBV30,TRBD2,TGTGCCCTGGCTCTAGCGGGTCTCTACGAGCAGTACTTC,CALALAGLYEQYF
.,TRBJ2-1,TRBV9,TRBD2,TGTGCCAGCAGCACCGGCGGGAGCTTCAATGAGCAGTTCTTC,CASSTGGSFNEQFF
.,TRBJ2-2,TRBV4-2,TRBD2,TGTGCCAGCAGCCAAGGACTAGCCGTGAGCACCGGGGAGCTGTTTTTT,CASSQGLAVSTGELFF
.,TRBJ2-1,TRBV5-1,TRBD2,TGCGCCAGCAGCCTAACTGGAGCGGGAGTTTTGGATGAGCAGTTCTTC,CASSLTGAGVLDEQFF
.,TRBJ1-1,TRBV7-9,TRBD1,TGTGCCAGCAGCCGCCAAGGGACAGTTAATTCTGAAGCTTTCTTT,CASSRQGTVNSEAFF
.,TRBJ1-2,TRBV5-1,TRBD1,TGCGCCAGCAGCTCCGGGACAGGCGACTATGGCTACACCTTC,CASSSGTGDYGYTF
.,TRBJ2-2,TRBV4-1,.,TGCGCCAGCAGCCAAGATAGTCTAACCGGGGAGCTGTTTTTT,CASSQDSLTGELFF
.,TRBJ1-4,TRBV28,TRBD1,TGTGCCAGCAGTTTTAGACAGGGGAATAATGAAAAACTGTTTTTT,CASSFRQGNNEKLFF
.,TRBJ2-7,TRBV19,TRBD2,TGTGCCAGTAGTATCGAAGGCGGGAGGGCCGTTTACGAGCAGTACTTC,CASSIEGGRAVYEQYF
.,TRBJ2-5,TRBV6-2/TRBV6-3,TRBD1,TGTGCCAGCAGTCTCCCCAGTGGCAGGGGGCAAGAGACCCAGTACTTC,CASSLPSGRGQETQYF
.,TRBJ1-5,TRBV9,.,TGTGCCAGCAGCGTAGACCCTCTAGGGGATCAGCCCCAGCATTTT,CASSVDPLGDQPQHF
.,TRBJ2-1,TRBV27,.,TGTGCCAGCAGTTTCAGGGGACCCCCCTCCTACAATGAGCAGTTCTTC,CASSFRGPPSYNEQFF
.,TRBJ1-5,TRBV19,TRBD1,TGTGCCAGTGGTCAGGGGGTTCAGCCCCAGCATTTT,CASGQGVQPQHF
once,TRBJ1-2,TRBV27,TRBD1,TGTGCCAGCAGTTTAGGGACAGGGTCTAACTATGGCTACACCTTC,CASSLGTGSNYGYTF
.,TRBJ2-7,TRBV19,.,TGTGCCAGTAGTATTGGGGCAGAATACGAGCAGTACTTC,CASSIGAEYEQYF
.,TRBJ2-1,TRBV7-2,TRBD2,TGTGCCAGCAGCTTCCAGCGGGGGCGAAGTGAGCAGTTCTTC,CASSFQRGRSEQFF
.,TRBJ2-1,TRBV7-9,.,TGTGCCAGCAGCTTAGCGCTAGGGGCCTCCTACAATGAGCAGTTCTTC,CASSLALGASYNEQFF
.,TRBJ1-1,TRBV14,.,TGTGCCAGCAGCCTAATGAGGGGGGGCACTGAAGCTTTCTTT,CASSLMRGGTEAFF
.,TRBJ2-1,TRBV20-1,.,TGCAGTGCTAGCGGTGTTGAGCAGTTCTTC,CSASGVEQFF
.,TRBJ2-2,TRBV7-3,TRBD2,TGTGCCAGCAGCCCCCCAGGACTAGCGGGAGGGACCGGGGAGCTGTTTTTT,CASSPPGLAGGTGELFF
few,TRBJ1-5,TRBV28,TRBD1,TGTGCCAGCAGTCCTCAGGGGGCCGGGCAGCCCCAGCATTTT,CASSPQGAGQPQHF